This T cell receptor (beta chain) was sequenced in a study of technical replicates of blood from several donors. The germline V gene has CDR1 SGHNT and CDR2 YYREEE (reference sequence). The CDR3 loop spans 13 amino acids. The V and J ends lost 2 bases and 4 bases respectively, with 9 bases between them. Clones were read by immunoSEQ multiplex PCR, and TCRdb kept only the in-frame ones, dropping some. Here the sample spans 65,000 to 85,000 clones, 85% to 95% being singletons. Source material: T cells isolated from PBMCs. The receptor comes from a human donor in good health. The chain is built from TRBV5-4 and TRBJ1-1; tentative D call: TRBD1 (5 bases). In nucleotides, the CDR3 is TGTGCCAGCAGCTTTACAGGTGCCACTGAAGCTTTCTTT. It translates to CASSFTGATEAFF. Filled out from reference TRBV5-4 and TRBJ1-1, the complete variable domain reads ETGVTQSPTHLIKTRGQQVTLRCSSQSGHNTVSWYQQALGQGPQFIFQYYREEENGRGNFPPRFSGLQFPNYSSELNVNALELDDSALYLCASSFTGATEAFFGQGTRLTVV.